Included here is one TCR beta chain sequence, with context. This sample was included in a study of blood T cell repertoires in COVID-19. Turning to the study itself: The cDNA or gDNA used as material had been derived from T cells, B-cell-depleted T cells, or PBMCs.

This CDR3 is built from 16 residues. V was clipped by 0 bases and J by 4 bases; unmatched bases: 8. Germline V gene lookup returns CDR1 GTSNPN and CDR2 SVGIG (reference sequence). Authors' methods: The authors estimated nucleated cell counts from reference gene primer amplification. The method was immunoSEQ multiplex PCR; TCRdb's version includes in-frame clones alone and lacks a portion of them. Clonal size and the V and J genes are those of that table, whereas D and trimming came from the DNA. Among about 77,000 clones listed, more than 90% were seen once. The chain combines TRBV30 with TRBJ2-2, with TRBD1 identical over 7 bases. The receptor's source is a woman of 80 years or more with active or convalescent COVID-19. The sequencing input was peripheral blood. The CDR3 loop is CAWSVHRGQSTGELFF. In DNA form, the CDR3 reads TGTGCCTGGAGTGTACATAGGGGACAGAGCACCGGGGAGCTGTTTTTT.